The TCR beta chain described here comes from a study of a mutant IDH1 vaccine in newly diagnosed glioma. Overall study findings and caveats: Pseudoprogression seemed unrelated to changes in top peripheral T cell clonotypes.

Germline lookup yields CDR1 MDHEN and CDR2 SYDVKM. Trimming left V 3 bases short and J 6 bases short, with 20 bases between. CDR3 length: 16 amino acids. Time point denoted: week 11, during vaccination. Vaccination comprised doses that each held 300 ug of mutant IDH1 20-mer peptide, plus topical imiquimod. TCRdb's table, derived via immunoSEQ multiplex PCR, lists solely in-frame clones and lacks some. The sample has about 130,000 clones, around three quarters seen once; the top ten hold 5% to 7%. Regarding this clone: Antigen: not known.

The V gene is TRBV28, the J gene TRBJ2-5; D is perhaps TRBD1 or TRBD2 (5 bases each). The receptor was isolated from a man aged 40-49 years with glioma. Sequences were derived from PBMCs, sampled from a glioma patient whose treatment included an IDH1 peptide vaccine. The CDR3 DNA follows: TGTGCCAGCAGTTTTTCCGGGCCCTCAGGGACCAAGACCCAGTACTTC. Amino acid sequence: CASSFSGPSGTKTQYF.